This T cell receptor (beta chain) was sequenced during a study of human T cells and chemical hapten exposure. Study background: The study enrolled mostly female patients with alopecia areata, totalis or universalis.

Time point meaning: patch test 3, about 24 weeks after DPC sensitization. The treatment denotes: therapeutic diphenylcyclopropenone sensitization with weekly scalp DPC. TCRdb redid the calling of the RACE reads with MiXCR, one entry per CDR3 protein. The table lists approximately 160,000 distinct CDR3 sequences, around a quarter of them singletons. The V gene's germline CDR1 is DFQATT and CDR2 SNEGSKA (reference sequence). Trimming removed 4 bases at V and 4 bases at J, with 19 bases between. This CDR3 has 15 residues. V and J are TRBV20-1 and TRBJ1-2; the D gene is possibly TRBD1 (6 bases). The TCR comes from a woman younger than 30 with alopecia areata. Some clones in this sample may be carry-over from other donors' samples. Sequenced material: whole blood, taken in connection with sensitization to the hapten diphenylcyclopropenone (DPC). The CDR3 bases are TGCAGTGCTACGCTGACACCACAGGGAGGCTATGGCTACACCTTC. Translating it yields CSATLTPQGGYGYTF.